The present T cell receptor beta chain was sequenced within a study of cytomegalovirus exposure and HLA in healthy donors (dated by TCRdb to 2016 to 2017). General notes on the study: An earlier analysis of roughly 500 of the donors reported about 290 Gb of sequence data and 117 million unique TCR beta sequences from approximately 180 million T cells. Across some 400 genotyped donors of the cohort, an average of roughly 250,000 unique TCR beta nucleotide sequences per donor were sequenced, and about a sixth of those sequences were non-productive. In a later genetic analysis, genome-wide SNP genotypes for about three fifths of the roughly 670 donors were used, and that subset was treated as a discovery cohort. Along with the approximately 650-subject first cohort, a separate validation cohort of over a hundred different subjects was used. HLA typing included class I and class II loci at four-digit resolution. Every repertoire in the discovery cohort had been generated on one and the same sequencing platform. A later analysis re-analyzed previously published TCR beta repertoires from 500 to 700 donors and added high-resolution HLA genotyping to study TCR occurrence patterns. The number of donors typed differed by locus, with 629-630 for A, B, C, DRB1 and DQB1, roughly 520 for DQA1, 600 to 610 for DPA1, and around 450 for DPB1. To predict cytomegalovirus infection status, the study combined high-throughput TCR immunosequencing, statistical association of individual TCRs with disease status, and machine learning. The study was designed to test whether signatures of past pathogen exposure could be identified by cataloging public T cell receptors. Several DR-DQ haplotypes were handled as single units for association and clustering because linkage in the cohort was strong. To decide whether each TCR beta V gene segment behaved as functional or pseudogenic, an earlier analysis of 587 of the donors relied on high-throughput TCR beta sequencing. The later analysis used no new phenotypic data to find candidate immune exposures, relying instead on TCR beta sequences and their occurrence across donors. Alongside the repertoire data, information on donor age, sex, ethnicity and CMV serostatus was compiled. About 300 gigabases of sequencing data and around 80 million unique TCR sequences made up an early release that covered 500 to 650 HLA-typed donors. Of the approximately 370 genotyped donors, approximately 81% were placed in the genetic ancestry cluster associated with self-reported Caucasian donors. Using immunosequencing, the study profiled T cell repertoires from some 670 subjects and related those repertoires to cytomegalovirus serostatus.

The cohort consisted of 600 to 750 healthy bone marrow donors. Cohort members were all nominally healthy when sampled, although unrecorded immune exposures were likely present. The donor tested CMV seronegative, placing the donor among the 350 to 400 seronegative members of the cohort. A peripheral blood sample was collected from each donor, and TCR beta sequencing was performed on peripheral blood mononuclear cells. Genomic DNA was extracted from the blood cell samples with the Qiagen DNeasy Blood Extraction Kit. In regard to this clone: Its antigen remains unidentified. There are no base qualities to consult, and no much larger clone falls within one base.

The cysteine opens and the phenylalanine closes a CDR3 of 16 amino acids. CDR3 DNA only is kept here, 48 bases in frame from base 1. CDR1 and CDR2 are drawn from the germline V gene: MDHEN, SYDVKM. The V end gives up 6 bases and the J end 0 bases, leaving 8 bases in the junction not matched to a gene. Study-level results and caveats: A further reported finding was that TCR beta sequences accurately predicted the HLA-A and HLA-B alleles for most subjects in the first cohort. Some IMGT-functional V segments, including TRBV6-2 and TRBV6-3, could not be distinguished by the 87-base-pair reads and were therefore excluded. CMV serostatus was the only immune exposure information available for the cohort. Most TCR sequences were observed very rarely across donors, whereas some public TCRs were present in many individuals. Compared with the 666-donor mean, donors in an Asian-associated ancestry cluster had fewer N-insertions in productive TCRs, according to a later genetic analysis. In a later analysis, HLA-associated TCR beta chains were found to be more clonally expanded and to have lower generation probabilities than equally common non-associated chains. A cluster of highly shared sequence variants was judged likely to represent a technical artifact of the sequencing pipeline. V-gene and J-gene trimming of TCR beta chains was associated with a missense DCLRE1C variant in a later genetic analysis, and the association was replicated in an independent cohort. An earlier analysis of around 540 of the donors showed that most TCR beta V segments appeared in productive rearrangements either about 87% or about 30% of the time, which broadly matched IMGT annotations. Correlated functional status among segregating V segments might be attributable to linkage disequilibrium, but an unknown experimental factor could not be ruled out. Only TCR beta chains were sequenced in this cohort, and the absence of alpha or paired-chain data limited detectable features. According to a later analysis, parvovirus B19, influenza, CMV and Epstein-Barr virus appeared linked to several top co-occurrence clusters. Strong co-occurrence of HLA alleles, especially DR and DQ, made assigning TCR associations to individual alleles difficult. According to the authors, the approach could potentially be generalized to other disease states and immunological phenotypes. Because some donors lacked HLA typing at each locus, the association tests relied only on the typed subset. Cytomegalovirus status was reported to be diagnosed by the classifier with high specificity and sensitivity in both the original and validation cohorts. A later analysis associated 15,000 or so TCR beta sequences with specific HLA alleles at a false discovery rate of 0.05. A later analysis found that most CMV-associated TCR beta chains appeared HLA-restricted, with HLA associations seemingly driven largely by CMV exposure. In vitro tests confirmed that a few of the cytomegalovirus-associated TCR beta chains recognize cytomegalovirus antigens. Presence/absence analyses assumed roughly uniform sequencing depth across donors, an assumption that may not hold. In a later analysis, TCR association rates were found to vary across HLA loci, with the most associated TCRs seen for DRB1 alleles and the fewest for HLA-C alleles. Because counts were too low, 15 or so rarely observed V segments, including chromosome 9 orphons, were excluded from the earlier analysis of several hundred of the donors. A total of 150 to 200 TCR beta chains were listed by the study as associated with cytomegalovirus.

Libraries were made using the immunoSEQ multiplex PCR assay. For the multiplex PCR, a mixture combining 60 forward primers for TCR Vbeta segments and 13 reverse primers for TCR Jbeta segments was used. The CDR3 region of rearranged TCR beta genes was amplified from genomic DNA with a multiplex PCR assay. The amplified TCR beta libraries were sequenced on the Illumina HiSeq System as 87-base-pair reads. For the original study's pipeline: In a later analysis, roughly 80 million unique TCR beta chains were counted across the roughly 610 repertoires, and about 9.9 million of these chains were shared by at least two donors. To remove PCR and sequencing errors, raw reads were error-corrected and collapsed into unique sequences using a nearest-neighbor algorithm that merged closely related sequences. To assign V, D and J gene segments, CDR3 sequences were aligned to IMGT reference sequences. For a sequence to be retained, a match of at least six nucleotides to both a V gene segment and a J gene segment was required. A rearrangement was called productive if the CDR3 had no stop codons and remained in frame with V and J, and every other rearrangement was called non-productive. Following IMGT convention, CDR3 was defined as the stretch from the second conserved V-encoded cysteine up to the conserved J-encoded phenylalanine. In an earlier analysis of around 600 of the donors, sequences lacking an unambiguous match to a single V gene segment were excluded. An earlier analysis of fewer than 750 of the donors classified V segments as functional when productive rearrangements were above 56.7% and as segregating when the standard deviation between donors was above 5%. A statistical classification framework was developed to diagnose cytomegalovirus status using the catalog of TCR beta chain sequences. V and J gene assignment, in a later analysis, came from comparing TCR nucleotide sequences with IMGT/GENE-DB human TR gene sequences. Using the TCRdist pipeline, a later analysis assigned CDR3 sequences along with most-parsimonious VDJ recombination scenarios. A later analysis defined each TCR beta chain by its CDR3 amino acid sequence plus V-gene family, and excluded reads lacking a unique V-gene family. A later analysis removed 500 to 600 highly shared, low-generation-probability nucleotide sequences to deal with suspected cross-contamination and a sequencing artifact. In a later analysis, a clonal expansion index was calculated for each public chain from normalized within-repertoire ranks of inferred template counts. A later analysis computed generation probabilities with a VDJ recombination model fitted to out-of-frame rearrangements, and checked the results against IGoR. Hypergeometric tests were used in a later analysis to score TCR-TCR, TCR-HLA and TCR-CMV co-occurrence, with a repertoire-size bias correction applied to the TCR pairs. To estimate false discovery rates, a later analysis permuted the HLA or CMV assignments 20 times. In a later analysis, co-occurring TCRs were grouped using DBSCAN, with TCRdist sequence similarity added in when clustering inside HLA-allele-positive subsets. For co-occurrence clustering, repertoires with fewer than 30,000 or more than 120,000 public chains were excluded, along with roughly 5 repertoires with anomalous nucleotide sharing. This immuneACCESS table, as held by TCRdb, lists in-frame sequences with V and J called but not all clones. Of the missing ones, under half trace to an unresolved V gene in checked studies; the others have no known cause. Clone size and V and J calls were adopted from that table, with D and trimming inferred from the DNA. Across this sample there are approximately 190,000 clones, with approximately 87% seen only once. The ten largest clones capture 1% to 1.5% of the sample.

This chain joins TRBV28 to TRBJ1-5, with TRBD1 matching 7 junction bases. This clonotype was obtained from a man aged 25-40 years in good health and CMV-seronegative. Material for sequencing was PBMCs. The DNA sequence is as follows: TGTGCCAGCAGCGGGCTCCGACAGGGTAGCAATCAGCCCCAGCATTTT. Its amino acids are CASSGLRQGSNQPQHF.